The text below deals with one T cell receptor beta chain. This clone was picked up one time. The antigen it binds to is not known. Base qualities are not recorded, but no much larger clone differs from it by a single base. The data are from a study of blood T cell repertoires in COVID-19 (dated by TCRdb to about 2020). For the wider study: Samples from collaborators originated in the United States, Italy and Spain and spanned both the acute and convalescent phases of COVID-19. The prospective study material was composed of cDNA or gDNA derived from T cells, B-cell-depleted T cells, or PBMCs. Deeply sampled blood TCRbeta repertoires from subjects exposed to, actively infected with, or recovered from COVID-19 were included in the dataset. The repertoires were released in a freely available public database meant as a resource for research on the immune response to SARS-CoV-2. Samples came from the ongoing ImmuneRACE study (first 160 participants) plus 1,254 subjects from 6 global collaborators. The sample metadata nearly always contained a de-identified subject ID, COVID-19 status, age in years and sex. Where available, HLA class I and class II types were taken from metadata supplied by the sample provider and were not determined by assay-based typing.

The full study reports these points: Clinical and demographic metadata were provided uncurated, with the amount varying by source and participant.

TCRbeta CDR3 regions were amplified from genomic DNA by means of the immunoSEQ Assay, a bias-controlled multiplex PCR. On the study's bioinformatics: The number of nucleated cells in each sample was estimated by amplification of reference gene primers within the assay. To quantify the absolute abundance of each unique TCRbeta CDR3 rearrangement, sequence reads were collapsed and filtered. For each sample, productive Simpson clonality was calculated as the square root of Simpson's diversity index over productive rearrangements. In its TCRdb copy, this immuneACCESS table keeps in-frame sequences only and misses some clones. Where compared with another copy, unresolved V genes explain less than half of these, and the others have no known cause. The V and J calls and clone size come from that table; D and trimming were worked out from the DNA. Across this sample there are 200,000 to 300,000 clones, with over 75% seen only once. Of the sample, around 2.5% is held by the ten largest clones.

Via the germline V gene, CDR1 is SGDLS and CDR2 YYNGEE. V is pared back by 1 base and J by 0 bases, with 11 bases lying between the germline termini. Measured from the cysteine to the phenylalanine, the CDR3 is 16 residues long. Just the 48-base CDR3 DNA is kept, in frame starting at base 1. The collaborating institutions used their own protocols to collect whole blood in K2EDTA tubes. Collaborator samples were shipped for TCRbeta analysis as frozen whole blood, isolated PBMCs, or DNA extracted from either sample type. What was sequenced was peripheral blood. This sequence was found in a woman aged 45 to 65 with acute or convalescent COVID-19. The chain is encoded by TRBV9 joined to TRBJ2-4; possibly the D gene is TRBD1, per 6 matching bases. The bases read TGTGCCAGCAGCGTAACGACAGGCCGAGCCAAAAACATTCAGTACTTC. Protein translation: CASSVTTGRAKNIQYF.